This paragraph reports one T cell receptor beta chain. Here immunoSEQ multiplex PCR was the method, and the copy in TCRdb shows in-frame clones only, minus some. The sample records under 150,000 clones, roughly 85% being singletons. Germline V gene sequence: CDR1 MNHEY, CDR2 SVGAGI. The length of the CDR3 is 12 residues. V lost 7 bases, J lost 6 bases, and 9 bases lay in between. The sample is drawn from a study of blood T cell repertoires in COVID-19. Turning to the study itself: Acute-phase and convalescent COVID-19 samples originated in the United States, Italy and Spain.

The V call is TRBV6-5, the J call TRBJ2-2; maybe TRBD1 (5 bases). Source material: peripheral blood. The receptor's source is a man between 60 and 75 years old with acute or convalescent COVID-19. The CDR3 here is CASTLGPGELFF. The CDR3 region has the DNA TGTGCCAGCACCTTGGGGCCCGGGGAGCTGTTTTTT.